This TCR beta chain comes out of a study of blood T cell repertoires in COVID-19 (dated by TCRdb to 2018 to 2020). A note on the overall study: Samples covering the acute and convalescent phases of COVID-19 were provided by collaborators in the United States, Italy and Spain. The repertoires were released in a freely available public database intended as a resource for research on the immune response to SARS-CoV-2. HLA class I and class II types, where available, came from metadata supplied by the sample provider rather than from assay-based typing. The prospective study material was composed of cDNA or gDNA derived from T cells, B-cell-depleted T cells, or PBMCs. The sample metadata nearly always contained a de-identified subject ID, COVID-19 status, age in years and sex. Samples came from the ongoing ImmuneRACE study (first 160 participants) plus 1,254 subjects from 6 global collaborators. Deeply sampled blood TCRbeta repertoires from subjects exposed to, actively infected with, or recovered from COVID-19 were included in the dataset.

On this clone itself: Its antigen is currently not known. No base qualities exist here, and no much larger clone lies one base off it.

What the research found in general, with its limitations: The amount of clinical and demographic metadata varied by source and participant and was provided uncurated.

TCRbeta CDR3 regions were amplified from genomic DNA using the immunoSEQ Assay, a bias-controlled multiplex PCR. Per the original workflow: Nucleated cell counts per sample were estimated from amplification of reference gene primers within the assay. Sequence reads were collapsed and filtered to measure the absolute abundance of every unique TCRbeta CDR3 rearrangement. For each sample, productive Simpson clonality was calculated by taking the square root of Simpson's diversity index across productive rearrangements. Not all clones reach the TCRdb copy of this immuneACCESS table, which keeps in-frame sequences only. Checked studies attribute under half of the gap to unresolved V genes and leave the rest unexplained. The DNA gave D and trimming, while V, J and clone size come from that table. The sample table holds approximately 390,000 clones, of which approximately 91% were seen once. Together, the top ten hold roughly 2% of the sample.

Participants in the prospective study were aged 18 to 89 years, lived in about two dozen United States geographic areas, and enrolled through a virtual design. Cohort assignment in the prospective study relied on participant-reported clinical history from a screening survey and a study questionnaire. In the prospective study, whole blood, serum and a nasopharyngeal or oropharyngeal swab were collected from each participant by mobile phlebotomists. Prospective study participants could optionally give additional blood draws and questionnaires over an approximately two-month period. Before DNA extraction, prospective study blood samples were shipped either frozen or at room temperature. Cut back by 0 bases and 1 base, the V and J ends lie 10 bases apart. The CDR3 has 15 amino acids, counting the end cysteine and phenylalanine. Solely the CDR3 DNA is kept, with 45 bases framed from the first base. According to the germline V gene, CDR1 reads SGHRS and CDR2 reads YFSETQ.

The sequence was obtained from a woman aged 40 to 49 with acute COVID-19. The specimen was PBMCs or T cells enriched from blood (not recorded which). The chain joins TRBV5-1 to TRBJ1-1; too little of a D gene remains to name it. In nucleotides, the sequence is TGCGCCAGCAGCTTGGGACACGGGAAGAACACTGAAGCTTTCTTT. This sequence encodes CASSLGHGKNTEAFF. The CDR3, completed at both ends by the reference TRBV5-1 and TRBJ1-1 genes, gives the full variable domain KAGVTQTPRYLIKTRGQQVTLSCSPISGHRSVSWYQQTPGQGLQFLFEYFSETQRNKGNFPGRFSGRQFSNSRSEMNVSTLELGDSALYLCASSLGHGKNTEAFFGQGTRLTVV.